These T cell receptor beta chains were read from a single sample in a study of OX40 agonist ivuxolimab in advanced cancers. TCRdb's table, derived via immunoSEQ multiplex PCR, lists solely in-frame clones and lacks some. In the table there are roughly 55,000 clones, roughly 80% of which are singletons. The sample consisted of CD4+ or CD8+ T cells sorted from blood, taken in a trial of the OX40 agonist ivuxolimab. The receptors come from an adult with an advanced solid tumor such as melanoma, head and neck, liver or kidney cancer. CDR3s include the opening cysteine and the closing phenylalanine or tryptophan. A D gene is named only where the DNA matches it firmly. For some rows the clone size is stated as once, few or many, or as a class when expanded; others skip it.

j_call: TRBJ1-5
clone_size: .
d_call: TRBD1
v_call: TRBV2
cdr3_aa: CASTGRGTGDGSNQPQHF
cdr3_nt: TGTGCCAGCACCGGGCGTGGGACAGGGGATGGGAGCAATCAGCCCCAGCATTTT

j_call: TRBJ1-5
clone_size: .
d_call: TRBD1
v_call: TRBV18
cdr3_aa: CASSPQGADSNQPQHF
cdr3_nt: TGTGCCAGCTCACCACAGGGGGCGGATAGCAATCAGCCCCAGCATTTT

j_call: TRBJ1-1
clone_size: .
d_call: .
v_call: TRBV27
cdr3_aa: CASSLTGNTEAFF
cdr3_nt: TGTGCCAGCAGTTTAACAGGGAACACCGAAGCTTTCTTT

j_call: TRBJ2-1
clone_size: .
d_call: .
v_call: TRBV4-3
cdr3_aa: CASSQDKGRGDNEQFF
cdr3_nt: TGCGCCAGCAGCCAAGATAAGGGTAGGGGCGACAATGAGCAGTTCTTC

j_call: TRBJ1-2
clone_size: .
d_call: TRBD1
v_call: TRBV6-5
cdr3_aa: CASSSIRDRVGYTF
cdr3_nt: TGTGCCAGCAGTTCTATAAGGGACAGGGTTGGCTACACCTTC

j_call: TRBJ1-4
clone_size: .
d_call: .
v_call: TRBV4-1
cdr3_aa: CASSQGGTNEKLFF
cdr3_nt: TGCGCCAGCAGCCAAGGGGGGACTAATGAAAAACTGTTTTTT

j_call: TRBJ2-5
clone_size: .
d_call: .
v_call: TRBV7-2
cdr3_aa: CASSPAAGRQTQYF
cdr3_nt: TGTGCCAGCAGCCCCGCCGCAGGGAGACAGACCCAGTACTTC

j_call: TRBJ1-1
clone_size: once
d_call: .
v_call: TRBV6-5
cdr3_aa: CASSYSGYLNTEAFF
cdr3_nt: TGTGCCAGCAGTTACTCGGGGTATTTGAACACTGAAGCTTTCTTT

j_call: TRBJ2-6
clone_size: .
d_call: .
v_call: TRBV7-8
cdr3_aa: CASTQGTGANVLTF
cdr3_nt: TGTGCCAGCACCCAAGGGACTGGGGCCAACGTCCTGACTTTC

j_call: TRBJ1-5
clone_size: .
d_call: .
v_call: TRBV12-5
cdr3_aa: CASGIGTYQPQHF
cdr3_nt: TGTGCTAGTGGCATCGGGACTTATCAGCCCCAGCATTTT

j_call: TRBJ2-1
clone_size: .
d_call: .
v_call: TRBV10-2
cdr3_aa: CASSESGRGNEQFF
cdr3_nt: TGCGCCAGCAGTGAGAGTGGTCGGGGCAATGAGCAGTTCTTC

j_call: TRBJ2-3
clone_size: .
d_call: .
v_call: TRBV2
cdr3_aa: CASSEMVGAGDTQYF
cdr3_nt: TGTGCCAGCAGTGAAATGGTGGGAGCGGGAGATACGCAGTATTTT

j_call: TRBJ2-3
clone_size: once
d_call: TRBD2
v_call: TRBV5-6
cdr3_aa: CASSPMGLARSDTQYF
cdr3_nt: TGTGCCAGCAGCCCGATGGGACTAGCGAGATCAGATACGCAGTATTTT

j_call: TRBJ1-6
clone_size: few
d_call: .
v_call: TRBV5-1
cdr3_aa: CASSLEMPGSNSPLHF
cdr3_nt: TGCGCCAGCAGCTTGGAGATGCCGGGCTCGAATTCACCCCTCCACTTT

j_call: TRBJ2-5
clone_size: .
d_call: .
v_call: TRBV5-1
cdr3_aa: CASSPGVAQETQYF
cdr3_nt: TGCGCCAGCAGCCCCGGGGTAGCGCAAGAGACCCAGTACTTC

j_call: TRBJ1-5
clone_size: .
d_call: .
v_call: TRBV2
cdr3_aa: CASSEARAGGNQPQHF
cdr3_nt: TGTGCCAGCAGTGAAGCGAGGGCAGGAGGGAATCAGCCCCAGCATTTT

j_call: TRBJ1-4
clone_size: .
d_call: TRBD1
v_call: TRBV2
cdr3_aa: CASSERDRGNEKLFF
cdr3_nt: TGTGCCAGCAGTGAAAGGGACAGGGGTAATGAAAAACTGTTTTTT

j_call: TRBJ1-5
clone_size: few
d_call: TRBD1
v_call: TRBV5-8
cdr3_aa: CASSFLVWTGRSNQPQHF
cdr3_nt: TGTGCCAGCAGCTTTCTCGTTTGGACAGGTCGGAGCAATCAGCCCCAGCATTTT

j_call: TRBJ1-3
clone_size: .
d_call: .
v_call: TRBV6-5
cdr3_aa: CASSYSQESGNTIYF
cdr3_nt: TGTGCCAGCAGTTACTCTCAGGAATCTGGAAACACCATATATTTT

j_call: TRBJ1-2
clone_size: .
d_call: TRBD1
v_call: TRBV29-1
cdr3_aa: CSVEPQVAGGIFEGYTF
cdr3_nt: TGCAGCGTTGAGCCCCAGGTCGCAGGGGGAATATTCGAGGGCTACACCTTC

j_call: TRBJ2-7
clone_size: .
d_call: TRBD1
v_call: TRBV2
cdr3_aa: CASILRDREYEQYF
cdr3_nt: TGTGCCAGCATTCTCCGGGACAGGGAGTACGAGCAGTACTTC

j_call: TRBJ1-2
clone_size: .
d_call: .
v_call: TRBV28
cdr3_aa: CASSLRGFLNYGYTF
cdr3_nt: TGTGCCAGCAGTTTAAGGGGGTTTCTTAACTATGGCTACACCTTC